This TCR beta chain was retrieved from a study of molecular identifiers for immune sequencing clone quantification. Across the study: Replicates partitioned RNA from 20,000 or 100,000 naive CD8 cells into five parts, sequencing four.

CD8+CD4-CCR7+CD45RA+ sorting gave the naive CD8 T cells. This clonotype was seen a few times. The antigen is unknown. Study findings and constraints: For highly expanded clones, sizes could be underestimated when identical TCR molecules share a barcode.

V trimming: 1 base; J trimming: 8 bases; junction bases outside the gene matches: 9. CDR1 is MNHEY, CDR2 SVGAGI, per germline. This CDR3 is built from 17 residues. Previously described methods with listed TCR primers produced the bulk TCR libraries. A single record per CDR3 protein comes from TCRdb applying MiXCR to the PCR reads. The sample consists of about 640,000 distinct CDR3 sequences, 15% to 20% of them appearing once. The sequence was obtained from a human donor in good health. Some libraries in this study had Jurkat cell RNA spiked in. The chain uses TRBV6-5 and TRBJ2-1, with 12 nucleotides matching TRBD2. Sample: naive CD8+ T cells from blood, with Jurkat cell RNA spiked in. Subset here: FACS-sorted CD8+CD4-CCR7+CD45RA+ naive T cells. The CDR3 DNA is TGTGCCAGCAGTTACTATAACGGACTAGCGGGGTTGGATGAGCAGTTCTTC. It encodes CASSYYNGLAGLDEQFF.